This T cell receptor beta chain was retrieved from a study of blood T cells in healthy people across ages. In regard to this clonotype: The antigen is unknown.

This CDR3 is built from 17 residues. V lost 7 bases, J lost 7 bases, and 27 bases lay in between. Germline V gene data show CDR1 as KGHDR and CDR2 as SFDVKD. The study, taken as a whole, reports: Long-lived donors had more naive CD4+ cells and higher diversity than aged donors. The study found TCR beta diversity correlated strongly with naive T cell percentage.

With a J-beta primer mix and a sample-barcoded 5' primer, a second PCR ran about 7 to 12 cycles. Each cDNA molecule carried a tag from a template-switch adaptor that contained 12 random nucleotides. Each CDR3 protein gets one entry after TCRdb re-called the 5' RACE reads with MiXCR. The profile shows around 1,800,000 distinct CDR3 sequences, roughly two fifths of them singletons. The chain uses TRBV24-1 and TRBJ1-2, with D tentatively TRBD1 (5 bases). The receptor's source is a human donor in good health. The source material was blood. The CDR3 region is CATSDRGTRTPAGGYTF. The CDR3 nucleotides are TGTGCCACCAGCGACAGAGGGACCAGGACGCCTGCGGGTGGCTACACCTTC.